The 28 T cell receptor beta chains below come from one sample, sequenced in a study of control samples from healthy donors and cancer patients. The protocol was immunoSEQ multiplex PCR, while the TCRdb copy is restricted to in-frame clones and leaves out a portion. Here the sample spans around 150,000 clones, around nine tenths being singletons. Material: blood. The receptors come from a young man in good health.

The chain carries TRBV9 and TRBJ2-1; D is possibly TRBD2 (6 bases). The germline CDR1 and CDR2 sequences are SGDLS and YYNGEE. This CDR3 has 14 residues. Trimming cost V 3 bases and J 9 bases, with 16 bases left between them. CDR3 loop: CASSASAEAGEQFF. CDR3 in DNA: TGTGCCAGCAGCGCTAGCGCGGAGGCTGGTGAGCAGTTCTTC.

V gene TRBV5-8 combines with J gene TRBJ1-2, with TRBD1 matching 8 bases. Unmatched junction bases numbered 8, after V lost 0 bases and J lost 7 bases. This CDR3 is built from 15 residues. CDR1 and CDR2 (germline): SGHTS, YDEGEE. This CDR3 is CASSLAQGAWAGYTF. The CDR3 bases are TGTGCCAGCAGCTTGGCTCAGGGGGCCTGGGCTGGCTACACCTTC.

The chain uses TRBV2 and TRBJ2-1; D remains ambiguous. Germline CDR1 is SNHLY and CDR2 is FYNNEI. V dropped 10 bases and J dropped 4 bases, with 11 bases sitting between them. The CDR3 runs 12 residues. The CDR3 is CAIDQFYNEQFF. CDR3 coding DNA: TGTGCCATCGACCAATTTTACAATGAGCAGTTCTTC.

V gene TRBV5-1 combines with J gene TRBJ2-1, with D perhaps given as TRBD1 or TRBD2 (5 bases each). CDR1 and CDR2 (germline): SGHRS, YFSETQ. Trimming cost V 0 bases and J 8 bases, with 18 bases left between them. This CDR3 region has 16 residues. CDR3 loop: CASSLGSSWTTDEQFF. The CDR3 DNA sequence: TGCGCCAGCAGCTTGGGATCTAGCTGGACGACAGATGAGCAGTTCTTC.

This chain uses TRBV3-1 (or the pseudogene TRBV3-2) with TRBJ1-1, with D perhaps matching TRBD1 (6 bases). This CDR3 contains 14 residues. The V gene lost 2 bases and the J gene lost 3 bases, with 10 bases spanning the gap. CDR1 and CDR2 from the germline V gene are LGHDT and YNNKEL (reference sequence). CDR3 amino acids: CASSQRAGDTEAFF. The CDR3 nucleotides are TGTGCCAGCAGCCAAAGGGCAGGGGACACTGAAGCTTTCTTT.

The CDR3 loop is CASSLEVADEAFF. CDR3 nucleotide sequence: TGTGCCAGCAGCTTAGAGGTGGCAGATGAAGCTTTCTTT. The chain combines TRBV11-2 with TRBJ1-1; no clear D. Germline loops: CDR1 SGHAT, CDR2 FQNNGV. V was pared by 0 bases and J by 7 bases, with 9 bases between. The CDR3 length is 13 residues.

The gene calls are TRBV3-1 (or the pseudogene TRBV3-2) and TRBJ2-1; maybe TRBD1 (6 bases). V dropped 8 bases and J dropped 7 bases, with 12 bases sitting between them. In germline, CDR1 is LGHDT, CDR2 YNNKEL (reference sequence). This CDR3 has 12 residues. The CDR3 sequence: CASQLGGNEQFF. The CDR3 DNA reads as TGTGCCAGCCAACTAGGGGGAAATGAGCAGTTCTTC.

V and J are TRBV2 and TRBJ2-1, with D possibly being TRBD2 (6 bases). The CDR3 covers 11 residues. The germline V and J ends were trimmed by 6 bases and 10 bases, with 10 bases remaining between them. CDR1 and CDR2 from the germline V gene are SNHLY and FYNNEI. This chain's CDR3 is CASRWAGEQFF. The CDR3 nucleotides are TGTGCCAGCAGGTGGGCGGGGGAGCAGTTCTTC.

This rearrangement joins TRBV6-5 to TRBJ1-1; TRBD1 is a possible D gene (5 bases). The V gene lost 2 bases and the J gene lost 4 bases, with 8 bases spanning the gap. CDR1 is MNHEY, CDR2 SVGAGI, per germline. The CDR3 is 13 residues long. The CDR3 here is CASSYQGGTEAFF. CDR3 coding DNA: TGTGCCAGCAGTTACCAGGGAGGCACTGAAGCTTTCTTT.

This clone has just a few counts. The chain is built from TRBV4-1 and TRBJ2-5; 7 bases align to TRBD2. V was pared by 0 bases and J by 5 bases, with 6 bases of the junction left unmatched. Germline values: CDR1 MGHRA, CDR2 YSYEKL. This CDR3 comprises 15 residues. CDR3 protein: CASSQDGAGVETQYF. The CDR3 DNA reads as TGCGCCAGCAGCCAAGACGGCGCGGGGGTGGAGACCCAGTACTTC.

The chain couples TRBV7-9 to TRBJ1-6; 8 bases are shared with TRBD1. Germline CDR1 reads SEHNR; CDR2 reads FQNEAQ (reference sequence). The CDR3 length is 15 residues. J was trimmed by 9 bases and V by 6 bases; bases with no gene match: 10. CDR3 in amino acids: CASSQTGQGPSPLHF. The DNA of the CDR3 is TGTGCCAGCAGTCAAACCGGACAGGGCCCTTCACCCCTCCACTTT.

The chain links TRBV6-6 to TRBJ2-3; no definite D call. Per the germline V gene, CDR1 is MNHNY and CDR2 is SVGAGI (reference sequence). Trimming took off 2 bases at V and 12 bases at J, with 12 bases between the two ends. The CDR3 extends over 12 amino acids. The CDR3 DNA sequence: TGTGCCAGCAGTTACGGTTGGGAAGATCAGTATTTT. Its translation: CASSYGWEDQYF.

This rearrangement joins TRBV28 to TRBJ2-7, with TRBD1 matching over 9 bases. Germline V gene lookup returns CDR1 MDHEN and CDR2 SYDVKM. V trimming: 6 bases; J trimming: 4 bases; junction bases outside the gene matches: 7. The CDR3 extends over 14 amino acids. This chain's CDR3 is CASSSGTGFYEQYF. In nucleotides, the CDR3 is TGTGCCAGCAGCAGCGGGACAGGGTTTTACGAGCAGTACTTC.

The chain links TRBV5-6 to TRBJ1-2; the match to TRBD1 covers 8 bases. Germline CDR1 SGHDT, CDR2 YYEEEE. The trim removed 4 bases at V and 2 bases at J, leaving 1 base unmatched. This CDR3 has 13 residues. CDR3 bases: TGTGCCAGCAGCCGGGACAGGAACTATGGCTACACCTTC. Translating gives CASSRDRNYGYTF.

The chain is built from TRBV5-5 and TRBJ1-1; no clear D gene. Trimming shortened V by 0 bases and J by 6 bases, and 6 bases separated the two germline ends. This CDR3 has 12 residues. The germline CDR1 and CDR2 sequences are SGHKS and YYEKEE (reference sequence). In DNA form, the CDR3 reads TGTGCCAGCAGCTTGGAACTAGCTGAAGCTTTCTTT. Translating it yields CASSLELAEAFF.

The V call is TRBV6-5, the J call TRBJ1-2, with D maybe TRBD1 (5 bases). This CDR3 spans 14 amino acids. Germline V gene sequence: CDR1 MNHEY, CDR2 SVGAGI. V was pared by 2 bases and J by 5 bases, with 12 bases between. CDR3 DNA: TGTGCCAGCAGTTACACCCAGGGCCTTTATGGCTACACCTTC. Amino acid sequence: CASSYTQGLYGYTF.

This chain joins TRBV30 and TRBJ1-5; TRBD1 might be the D (5 bases). Germline-derived CDR1 and CDR2 are GTSNPN and SVGIG (reference sequence). V shed 1 base and J shed 4 bases, with 8 bases lying between them. The CDR3 is 13 residues long. In DNA, the CDR3 is TGTGCCTGGAGTGGTGGGGGTAATCAGCCCCAGCATTTT. This codes for CAWSGGGNQPQHF. Filled out from reference TRBV30 and TRBJ1-5, the complete variable domain reads SQTIHQWPATLVQPVGSPLSLECTVEGTSNPNLYWYRQAAGRGLQLLFYSVGIGQISSEVPQNLSASRPQDRQFILSSKKLLLSDSGFYLCAWSGGGNQPQHFGDGTRLSIL.

This chain joins TRBV28 and TRBJ2-2, with D possibly TRBD2 on 5 matching bases. The CDR3 has 13 residues. CDR1 is MDHEN, CDR2 SYDVKM, per germline. The V end was cut by 7 bases, the J end by 4 bases, with 10 bases between. Here the CDR3 DNA reads TGTGCCAGCAACTACGGGATCACCGGGGAGCTGTTTTTT. This translates into CASNYGITGELFF.

This CDR3 is CASKGLAGAWQFF. CDR3 nucleotides: TGTGCCAGCAAAGGACTAGCGGGAGCCTGGCAGTTCTTC. The chain uses TRBV2 and TRBJ2-1, with 13 nucleotides matching TRBD2. J gave up 12 bases and V 7 bases, and 6 bases lay outside the gene matches. CDR1 and CDR2 (germline): SNHLY, FYNNEI. The CDR3 runs to 13 residues.

The chain joins TRBV7-9 to TRBJ1-6; D remains unclear. Trimming stripped 2 bases from V and 10 bases from J, with 9 bases between. Germline lookup yields CDR1 SEHNR and CDR2 FQNEAQ (reference sequence). The CDR3 is 13 residues long. CDR3 DNA: TGTGCCAGCAGCTTATCTTCCATATCACCCCTCCACTTT. This codes for CASSLSSISPLHF.

A single count supports this clone. The CDR3 nucleotides read TGTGCCAGCAGCTTACTTTTAGCGGGATCCTACGAGCAGTACTTC. Translated, it gives CASSLLLAGSYEQYF. The J gene is TRBJ2-7, the V gene TRBV7-9, with TRBD2 matching 8 bases. The CDR3 is made up of 15 amino acids. Germline V gene sequence: CDR1 SEHNR, CDR2 FQNEAQ (reference sequence). V shed 2 bases and J 1 base; nucleotides not matched to a gene: 4.

This chain connects TRBV28 to TRBJ2-5, with D perhaps matching TRBD2 (5 bases). This CDR3 contains 12 residues. CDR1 and CDR2 (germline): MDHEN, SYDVKM. Trimming left V 2 bases short and J 9 bases short, with 10 bases between. For the CDR3, the DNA is TGTGCCAGCAGTTTACGTCGGGAAGCCCAGTACTTC. Translated, it gives CASSLRREAQYF.

The V gene is TRBV27, the J gene TRBJ2-5; 9 bases agree with TRBD1. Germline V gene lookup returns CDR1 MNHEY and CDR2 SMNVEV (reference sequence). This CDR3 has 16 residues. The V and J ends lost 6 bases and 5 bases, in that order; junction bases with no gene match: 13. The CDR3 nucleotides are TGTGCCAGCAGCCGCTCCCCACAGGGGGCGGGGGAGACCCAGTACTTC. It is translated as CASSRSPQGAGETQYF.

The gene calls are TRBV5-4 and TRBJ2-7, with D perhaps TRBD2 (5 bases). Trimming cost V 0 bases and J 7 bases, with 11 bases left between them. Germline V gene lookup returns CDR1 SGHNT and CDR2 YYREEE (reference sequence). The CDR3 sequence is 13 residues long. CDR3 residues: CASSLAVQREQYF. The CDR3 bases are TGTGCCAGCAGCTTGGCCGTCCAGCGGGAGCAGTACTTC.

The chain is built from TRBV3-1 (or the pseudogene TRBV3-2) and TRBJ2-3; 8 bases agree with TRBD2. The CDR3 extends over 18 amino acids. V lost 5 bases and J lost 3; bases outside the gene matches: 16. CDR1 is LGHDT and CDR2 is YNNKEL in the germline V gene (reference sequence). The CDR3 sequence: CASSFSSGRSTRTDTQYF. The CDR3 region has the DNA TGTGCCAGCAGCTTCTCTAGCGGGCGTTCAACGAGGACAGATACGCAGTATTTT.

This sequence joins TRBV29-1 and TRBJ1-5, with D possibly being TRBD1 (5 bases). Germline V gives CDR1 SQVTM, CDR2 ANQGSEA. V was shortened by 5 bases and J by 1 base, with 15 bases between the two germline ends. The CDR3 has 15 amino acids. CDR3 loop: CSVRQYEGSNQPQHF. The CDR3, as DNA: TGCAGCGTTCGTCAATATGAGGGGAGCAATCAGCCCCAGCATTTT.

CDR3 coding DNA: TGCGCCAGCAGCCAGGGGGGGCCCTCCTACGAGCAGTACTTC. It encodes CASSQGGPSYEQYF. The V call is TRBV4-3, the J call TRBJ2-7; tentative D call: TRBD2 (7 bases). Deletions cut 3 bases from V and 0 bases from J, with 9 bases between. Germline CDR1 LGHNA, CDR2 YSLEER. This CDR3 has 14 amino acids.

The sample holds one count of this clone. This chain links TRBV5-5 with TRBJ1-5; D is ambiguous. Trimming shortened V by 0 bases and J by 7 bases, and 11 bases separated the two germline ends. The CDR3 consists of 14 residues. Germline CDR1 and CDR2: SGHKS and YYEKEE (reference sequence). CDR3 residues: CASSLGASRQPQHF. The CDR3 nucleotides read TGTGCCAGCAGCTTGGGGGCAAGCAGGCAGCCCCAGCATTTT.